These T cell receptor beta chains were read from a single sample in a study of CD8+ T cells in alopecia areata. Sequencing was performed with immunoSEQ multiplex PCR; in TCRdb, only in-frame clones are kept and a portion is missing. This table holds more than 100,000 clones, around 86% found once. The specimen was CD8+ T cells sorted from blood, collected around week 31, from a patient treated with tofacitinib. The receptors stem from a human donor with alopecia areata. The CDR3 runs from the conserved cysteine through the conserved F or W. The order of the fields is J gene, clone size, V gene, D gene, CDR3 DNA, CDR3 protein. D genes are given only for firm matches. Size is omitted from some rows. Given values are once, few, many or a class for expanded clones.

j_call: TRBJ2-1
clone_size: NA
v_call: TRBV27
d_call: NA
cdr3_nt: TGTGCCAGCAGTTTAGGAGGGTCCCCCTACAATGAGCAGTTCTTC
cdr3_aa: CASSLGGSPYNEQFF

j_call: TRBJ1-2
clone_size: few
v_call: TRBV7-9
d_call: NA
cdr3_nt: TGTGCCAGTATAATAGGGGATGGCTACACCTTC
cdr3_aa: CASIIGDGYTF

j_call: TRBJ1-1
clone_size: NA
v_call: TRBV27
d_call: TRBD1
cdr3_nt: TGTGCCAGCAGTTTAACGGCCCCAGGGGGTCGGGATTTCTTT
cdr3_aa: CASSLTAPGGRDFF

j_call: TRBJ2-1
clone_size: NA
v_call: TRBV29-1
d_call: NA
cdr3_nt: TGCAGCGTTCTTGGTAACTACAATGAGCAGTTCTTC
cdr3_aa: CSVLGNYNEQFF

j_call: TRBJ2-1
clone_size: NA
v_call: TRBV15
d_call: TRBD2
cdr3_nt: TGTGCCACCCTCATGGGGGAGGGGACCAATGAGCAGTTCTTC
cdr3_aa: CATLMGEGTNEQFF

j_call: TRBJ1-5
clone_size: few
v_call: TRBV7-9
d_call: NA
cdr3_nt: TGTGCCAGCAGCTCCTCGGGCGGGGGCAATCAGCCCCAGCATTTT
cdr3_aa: CASSSSGGGNQPQHF

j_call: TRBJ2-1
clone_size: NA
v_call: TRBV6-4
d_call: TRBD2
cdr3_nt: TGTGCCAGCAGTGATGGACTAGCGGGGGGTGGTGAGCAGTTCTTC
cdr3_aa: CASSDGLAGGGEQFF

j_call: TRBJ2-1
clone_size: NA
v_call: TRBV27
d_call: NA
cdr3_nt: TGTGCCAGCAGTTCTGGGAGTACTACCTACAATGAGCAGTTCTTC
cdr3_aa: CASSSGSTTYNEQFF

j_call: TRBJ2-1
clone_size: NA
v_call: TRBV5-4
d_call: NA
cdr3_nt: TGTGCCAGCAGCTTGTCAGGGGGGGGTGATTCCTACAATGAGCAGTTCTTC
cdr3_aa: CASSLSGGGDSYNEQFF

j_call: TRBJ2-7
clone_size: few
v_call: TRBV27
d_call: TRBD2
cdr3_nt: TGTGCCAGCAGGTGGACTAGCGGGGGCCCTCTTAACGAGCAGTACTTC
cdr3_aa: CASRWTSGGPLNEQYF

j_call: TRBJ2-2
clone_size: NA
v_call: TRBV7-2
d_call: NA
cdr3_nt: TGTGCCAGCAGCTTAGGGGATCCCGGGGAGCTGTTTTTT
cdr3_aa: CASSLGDPGELFF

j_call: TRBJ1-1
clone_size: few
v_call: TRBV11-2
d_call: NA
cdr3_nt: TGTGCCAGCAGCTTAGTTCTCTCCACTGAAGCTTTCTTT
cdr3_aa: CASSLVLSTEAFF

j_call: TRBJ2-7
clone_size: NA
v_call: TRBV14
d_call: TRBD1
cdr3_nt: TGTGCCAGCAGCCACGGGACAGCATCCTCCTACGAGCAGTACTTC
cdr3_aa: CASSHGTASSYEQYF

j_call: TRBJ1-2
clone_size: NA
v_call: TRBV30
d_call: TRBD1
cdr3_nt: TGTGCCTTTTTGGGACAGACCTATGGCTACACCTTC
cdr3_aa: CAFLGQTYGYTF

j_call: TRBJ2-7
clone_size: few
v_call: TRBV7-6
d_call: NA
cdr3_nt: TGTGCCAGCAGCTTAGTTGTTTCGGGGGCCTTGGACGAGCAGTACTTC
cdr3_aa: CASSLVVSGALDEQYF

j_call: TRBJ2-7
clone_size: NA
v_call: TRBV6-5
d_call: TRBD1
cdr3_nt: TGTGCCAGCAGTTACTCCCTCACAGGGGTGATCGACGAGCAGTACTTC
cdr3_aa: CASSYSLTGVIDEQYF

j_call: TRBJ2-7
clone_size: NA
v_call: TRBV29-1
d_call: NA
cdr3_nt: TGCAGCGTTCCGGGACAAAGCTCCTACGAGCAGTACTTC
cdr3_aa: CSVPGQSSYEQYF

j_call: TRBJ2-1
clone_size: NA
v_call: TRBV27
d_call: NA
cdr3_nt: TGTGCCAGCAGCCAAACGCAGGGAGTAGTTGGCAATGAGCAGTTCTTC
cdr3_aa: CASSQTQGVVGNEQFF

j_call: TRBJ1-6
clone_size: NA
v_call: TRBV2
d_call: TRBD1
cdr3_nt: TGTGCCAGCAGTGAAGGGACAGGGGCCAAGTCACCCCTCCACTTT
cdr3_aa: CASSEGTGAKSPLHF

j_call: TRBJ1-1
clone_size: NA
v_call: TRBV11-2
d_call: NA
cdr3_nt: TGTGCCAGCAACCCAACGGGGGTAAACACTGAAGCTTTCTTT
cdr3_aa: CASNPTGVNTEAFF

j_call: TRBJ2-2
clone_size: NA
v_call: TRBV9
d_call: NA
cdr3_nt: TGTGCCAGCCAACAGGAGAACACCGGGGAGCTGTTTTTT
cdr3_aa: CASQQENTGELFF

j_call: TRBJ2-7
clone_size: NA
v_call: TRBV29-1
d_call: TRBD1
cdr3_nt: TGCAGCGCCCTGGGACAGGGTAATTCGGGCTACGAGCAGTACTTC
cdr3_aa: CSALGQGNSGYEQYF

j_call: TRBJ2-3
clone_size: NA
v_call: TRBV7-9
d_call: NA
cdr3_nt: TGTGCCAGCAGCACGCTCGGAGATCGGAGGTCGTGGTATTTT
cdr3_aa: CASSTLGDRRSWYF

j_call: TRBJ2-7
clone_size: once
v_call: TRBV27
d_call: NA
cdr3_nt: TGTGCCAGCAGTTCCAGCATTTCCTACGAGCAGTACTTC
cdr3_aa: CASSSSISYEQYF

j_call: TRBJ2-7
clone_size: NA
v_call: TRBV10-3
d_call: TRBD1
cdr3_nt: TGTGCCATCAGTGTACGAGGGGGCTGGAACTTC
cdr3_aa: CAISVRGGWNF

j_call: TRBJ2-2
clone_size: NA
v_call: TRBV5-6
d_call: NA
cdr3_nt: TGTGCCAGCAGCTTGAGCCTCCGCCCGGGGGAGCTGTTTTTT
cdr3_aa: CASSLSLRPGELFF

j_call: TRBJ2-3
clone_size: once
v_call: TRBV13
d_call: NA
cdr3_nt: TGTGCCAGCAGCCTCCGTGGTCTTACTAGCACAGATACGCAGTATTTT
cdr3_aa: CASSLRGLTSTDTQYF

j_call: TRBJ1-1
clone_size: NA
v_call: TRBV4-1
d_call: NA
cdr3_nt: TGCGCCAGCAGCCAAGAAAGGGGCTGGGAGGAAGCTTTCTTT
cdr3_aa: CASSQERGWEEAFF

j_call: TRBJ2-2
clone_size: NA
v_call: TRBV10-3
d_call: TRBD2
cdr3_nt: TGTGCCATCAGACGTCGGACTAGCGGGGGCACCGGGGAGCTGTTTTTT
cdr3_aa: CAIRRRTSGGTGELFF

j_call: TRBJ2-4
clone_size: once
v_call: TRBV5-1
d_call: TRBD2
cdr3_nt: TGCGCCAGCAGCTTTTCGAGGGAGGGCGACATTCAGTACTTC
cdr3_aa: CASSFSREGDIQYF

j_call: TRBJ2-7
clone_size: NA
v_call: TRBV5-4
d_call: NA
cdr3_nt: TGTGCCAGCAGCTTCGGAGGAACCGAGCAGTACTTC
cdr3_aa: CASSFGGTEQYF

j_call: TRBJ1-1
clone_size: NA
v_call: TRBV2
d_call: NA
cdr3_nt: TGTGCCACCGGCGTAGGGCTGAACACTGAAGCTTTCTTT
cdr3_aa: CATGVGLNTEAFF

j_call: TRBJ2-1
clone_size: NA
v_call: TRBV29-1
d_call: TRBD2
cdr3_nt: TGCAGCGTGAAAATAAGCGGGAGATCCCCCTACAATGAGCAGTTCTTC
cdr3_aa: CSVKISGRSPYNEQFF

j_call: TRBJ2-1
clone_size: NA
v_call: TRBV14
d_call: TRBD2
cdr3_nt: TGTGCCAGCAGCCAGGGGGGACTAAGGCAGTTCTTC
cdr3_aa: CASSQGGLRQFF

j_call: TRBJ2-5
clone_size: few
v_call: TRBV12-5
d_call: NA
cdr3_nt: TGTGCTAGTGCCCCCGCGGCAGCGATACTGGGGGAGACCCAGTACTTC
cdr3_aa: CASAPAAAILGETQYF

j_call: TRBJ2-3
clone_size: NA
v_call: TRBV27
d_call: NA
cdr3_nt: TGTGCCAGCAGCCCGGAGTGGGGGGGCAAGGATACGCAGTATTTT
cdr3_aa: CASSPEWGGKDTQYF

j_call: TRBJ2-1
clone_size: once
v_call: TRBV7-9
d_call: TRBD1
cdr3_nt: TGTGCCAGCAGCACCGGGACAGAGATCTCCTACAATGAGCAGTTCTTC
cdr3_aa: CASSTGTEISYNEQFF

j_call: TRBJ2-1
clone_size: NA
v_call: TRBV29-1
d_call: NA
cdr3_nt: TGCAGCGTTGAAGAAGAGGGCGGCGGGACAGACTCGTTCTTC
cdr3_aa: CSVEEEGGGTDSFF